A single sample is the source of the 21 T cell receptor beta chains below, sequenced in a study of cytomegalovirus exposure and HLA in healthy donors. Use of 60 Vbeta and 13 Jbeta primers characterized the PCR. Profiled with immunoSEQ multiplex PCR; TCRdb holds only in-frame clones, not every one. The sample contains about 140,000 clones, 80% to 85% of which appear only once. Sequencing used PBMCs. The receptor source for this set is a female donor in good health and CMV-seronegative.

The V gene is TRBV21-1, the J gene TRBJ2-3; TRBD2, as called in the table, went unchecked against the DNA. TRBV21-1 is designated a pseudogene. This CDR3 is built from 15 residues. As DNA, the CDR3 is TGTGCCAGCAGTCCCGTGGGGGGGTTAACAGATACGCAGTATTTT. Its protein product is CASSPVGGLTDTQYF.

The chain employs TRBV5-4 and TRBJ1-4; D is possibly TRBD1 (6 bases). Between the trimmed V and J ends, which lost 4 bases and 2 bases, there was a span of 12 bases. This CDR3 has 15 residues. The V gene's germline CDR1 is SGHNT and CDR2 YYREEE (reference sequence). The CDR3 bases are TGTGCCAGCAGCCGCCAGGGGAGCACTAATGAAAAACTGTTTTTT. It translates to CASSRQGSTNEKLFF.

CDR3 protein: CASSLAPNEKLFF. The CDR3 DNA reads TGCGCCAGCAGCTTGGCTCCTAATGAAAAACTGTTTTTT. The chain is built from TRBV5-1 and TRBJ1-4; D is ambiguous. The germline V gene has CDR1 SGHRS and CDR2 YFSETQ. This CDR3 is built from 13 residues. V gave up 0 bases and J gave up 3 bases, with 3 bases separating them.

The chain links TRBV5-1 to TRBJ2-5; 7 bases agree with TRBD2. This CDR3 is 14 amino acids long. The trim removed 5 bases at V and 4 bases at J, leaving 8 bases unmatched. Germline values: CDR1 SGHRS, CDR2 YFSETQ. Here the CDR3 DNA reads TGCGCCAGCAGTGATCCATCGGGGGGAGAGACCCAGTACTTC. This gives the protein CASSDPSGGETQYF.

V usage is TRBV6-5 and J usage is TRBJ1-5; TRBD1 matches 10 bases. With V trimmed by 6 bases and J by 2 bases, 4 bases remained unmatched. The CDR3 length is 15 residues. From germline, CDR1 is MNHEY and CDR2 SVGAGI. The CDR3 sequence is CASRTGGGGNQPQHF. The CDR3 DNA reads as TGTGCCAGCAGGACAGGGGGCGGGGGCAATCAGCCCCAGCATTTT.

As to this clone: This likely comes from a read error, as the CDR3 has no conserved phenylalanine or tryptophan at its end. The DNA is left out, because the CDR3 cannot be placed on it with certainty; the CDR3 is given as TCRdb lists it. The chain uses TRBV4-1 and TRBJ2-7; the table gives TRBD2 as D, unverified against the DNA. The CDR3 spans 15 amino acids, including both terminal residues. CDR1 and CDR2 (germline): MGHRA, YSYEKL. The CDR3 protein is CASSQDASGRIPTPI.

The chain combines TRBV6-5 with TRBJ2-7; TRBD1 matches 11 bases. V trimming: 6 bases; J trimming: 4 bases; junction bases outside the gene matches: 8. Germline CDR1 is MNHEY and CDR2 is SVGAGI. The CDR3 loop spans 15 amino acids. CDR3 loop: CASSPGQGVLYEQYF. In nucleotides, the CDR3 is TGTGCCAGCAGCCCGGGACAGGGGGTGTTATACGAGCAGTACTTC.

This chain's CDR3 is CASTTVFQGALSDTEAFF. CDR3 in DNA: TGTGCCAGCACCACCGTTTTTCAGGGGGCGCTTAGTGACACTGAAGCTTTCTTT. The V and J genes are TRBV2 and TRBJ1-1, with TRBD1 matching over 8 bases. The CDR3 consists of 18 residues. The junction had 19 bases not matched to a gene; V was cut back by 7 bases and J by 3 bases. Germline CDR1 is SNHLY and CDR2 is FYNNEI.

The V and J genes are TRBV7-9 and TRBJ2-5; TRBD2 might be the D (6 bases). CDR3 length: 13 amino acids. CDR1 is SEHNR, CDR2 FQNEAQ, per germline (reference sequence). The germline V and J ends were trimmed by 1 base and 7 bases, with 10 bases remaining between them. CDR3 residues: CASSLETGVTQYF. The CDR3 DNA reads TGTGCCAGCAGCTTAGAAACGGGAGTGACCCAGTACTTC.

The chain combines TRBV4-2 with TRBJ2-7; D possibly corresponds to TRBD1 (6 bases). V was clipped by 0 bases and J by 2 bases, with 14 bases between them. From germline, CDR1 is LGHNA and CDR2 YNFKEQ. CDR3 length equals 16 residues. CDR3 sequence: CASSQEGQGQPYEQYF. CDR3 in DNA: TGTGCCAGCAGCCAAGAGGGCCAGGGACAACCCTACGAGCAGTACTTC.

The chain uses TRBV6-6 and TRBJ2-5; 7 bases line up with TRBD2. The CDR3 totals 13 residues. Per the germline V gene, CDR1 is MNHNY and CDR2 is SVGAGI (reference sequence). J lost 2 bases, V lost 5 bases, and 2 bases had no gene match. In DNA, the CDR3 is TGTGCCAGCAGTCTAGCGGCTCAAGAGACCCAGTACTTC. It is translated as CASSLAAQETQYF.

The chain recombines TRBV6-1 with TRBJ2-5; TRBD2 is a possible D gene (5 bases). From germline, CDR1 is MNHNS and CDR2 SASEGT. This CDR3 is 14 amino acids long. Trimming cost V 5 bases and J 3 bases, with 13 bases left between them. The chain's CDR3 is CASSLGGTKETQYF. The CDR3 DNA reads TGTGCCAGCAGTCTCGGAGGCACAAAAGAGACCCAGTACTTC.

The V and J genes are TRBV27 and TRBJ1-4; D is uncertain. This CDR3 region has 13 residues. Germline V CDR1 and CDR2: MNHEY, SMNVEV (reference sequence). Trimming took off 2 bases at V and 5 bases at J, with 6 bases between the two ends. CDR3 coding DNA: TGTGCCAGCAGTTTAGGCCCGAATGAAAAACTGTTTTTT. This gives the protein CASSLGPNEKLFF.

This clone was observed a single time. This chain connects TRBV15 to TRBJ2-5; 9 bases map to TRBD2. J gave up 4 bases and V 1 base, and 7 bases lay outside the gene matches. The CDR3 contains 16 residues. Germline CDR1 reads LNHNV; CDR2 reads YYDKDF (reference sequence). The CDR3 DNA reads TGTGCCACCAGCAGAGCCGTAGCGGGAGAGGTAGAGACCCAGTACTTC. Translation gives CATSRAVAGEVETQYF.

The chain carries TRBV5-1 and TRBJ1-5; the D gene is possibly TRBD1 (5 bases). The length of the CDR3 is 15 residues. Germline V gene lookup returns CDR1 SGHRS and CDR2 YFSETQ. Trimming cost V 0 bases and J 3 bases, with 10 bases left between them. CDR3 protein: CASSLAGATNQPQHF. The CDR3 DNA reads TGCGCCAGCAGCTTGGCTGGGGCCACCAATCAGCCCCAGCATTTT.

This clone turned up a few times. This chain links TRBV25-1 with TRBJ1-4; 7 bases are shared with TRBD1. This CDR3 region has 13 residues. Germline V gene data show CDR1 as MGHDK and CDR2 as SYGVNS. The J segment lost 12 bases and the V segment lost 3 bases, leaving 7 bases of the junction unmatched. As DNA, the CDR3 is TGTGCCAGCAGTGAGACAGGGCCTGACGAACTGTTTTTT. Translated, it gives CASSETGPDELFF. The full variable domain, in which reference TRBV25-1 and TRBJ1-4 provide the parts outside the CDR3, is EADIYQTPRYLVIGTGKKITLECSQTMGHDKMYWYQQDPGMELHLIHYSYGVNSTEKGDLSSESTVSRIRTEHFPLTLESARPSHTSQYLCASSETGPDELFFGSGTQLSVL.

The V call is TRBV7-3, the J call TRBJ1-1, with D possibly TRBD1 on 5 matching bases. Germline CDR1 reads SGHTA; CDR2 reads FQGTGA. Trimming pared 8 bases from V and 0 bases from J, leaving 10 bases between. This CDR3 has 13 amino acids. The DNA for the CDR3 is TGTGCCAGCTCCGGGGGGGTGAACACTGAAGCTTTCTTT. Residues: CASSGGVNTEAFF. Filled out from reference TRBV7-3 and TRBJ1-1, the complete variable domain reads GAGVSQTPSNKVTEKGKYVELRCDPISGHTALYWYRQSLGQGPEFLIYFQGTGAADDSGLPNDRFFAVRPEGSVSTLKIQRTERGDSAVYLCASSGGVNTEAFFGQGTRLTVV.

The chain couples TRBV6-6 to TRBJ2-7, with 7 bases aligning to TRBD1. Germline V gives CDR1 MNHNY, CDR2 SVGAGI (reference sequence). This CDR3 has 12 residues. V gave up 6 bases and J gave up 1 base; unmatched junction bases: 0. CDR3 coding DNA: TGTGCCAGCAGACAGGGGTCCTACGAGCAGTACTTC. As protein: CASRQGSYEQYF.

This chain uses TRBV5-1 with TRBJ2-7; 7 bases map to TRBD1. This CDR3 spans 13 amino acids. Germline CDR1 and CDR2: SGHRS and YFSETQ. The V segment lost 4 bases and the J segment 9 bases; nucleotides outside the gene matches: 10. The CDR3 sequence is CASSPELSGGQYF. The DNA of the CDR3 is TGCGCCAGCAGCCCAGAACTTTCAGGGGGGCAGTACTTC.

This clone appeared a single time. The rearrangement links TRBV14 to TRBJ2-7; 8 bases are a match to TRBD1. Trimming cost V 3 bases and J 6 bases; bases outside gene matches: 7. Germline V gene sequence: CDR1 SGHDN, CDR2 FVKESK. The CDR3 has 14 amino acids. For the CDR3, the DNA is TGTGCCAGCAGCCACCACCGGACAGGGCCCGAGCAGTACTTC. Its translation: CASSHHRTGPEQYF. The complete variable domain, with remaining parts taken from reference TRBV14 and TRBJ2-7, reads EAGVTQFPSHSVIEKGQTVTLRCDPISGHDNLYWYRRVMGKEIKFLLHFVKESKQDESGMPNNRFLAERTGGTYSTLKVQPAELEDSGVYFCASSHHRTGPEQYFGPGTRLTVT.

V gene TRBV30 combines with J gene TRBJ2-5; possibly TRBD1 for D (6 bases). Germline CDR1 reads GTSNPN; CDR2 reads SVGIG (reference sequence). The V end was cut by 0 bases, the J end by 5 bases, with 10 bases between. The CDR3 loop spans 13 amino acids. CDR3 sequence (DNA): TGTGCCTGGAGTGTAGGGGGAGTTGAGACCCAGTACTTC. It translates to CAWSVGGVETQYF.